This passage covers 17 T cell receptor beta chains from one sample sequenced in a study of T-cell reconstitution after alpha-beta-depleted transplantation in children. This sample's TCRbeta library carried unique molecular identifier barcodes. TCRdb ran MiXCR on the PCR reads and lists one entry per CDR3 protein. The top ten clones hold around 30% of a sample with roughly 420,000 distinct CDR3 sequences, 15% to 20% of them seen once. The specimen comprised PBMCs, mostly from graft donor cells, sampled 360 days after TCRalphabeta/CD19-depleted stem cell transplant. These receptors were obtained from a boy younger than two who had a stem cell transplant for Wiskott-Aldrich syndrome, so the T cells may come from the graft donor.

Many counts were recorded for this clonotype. CDR3 protein: CASSSTGTGAYEQYF. The DNA of the CDR3 is TGTGCCAGCAGTTCAACCGGGACAGGGGCCTACGAGCAGTACTTC. The J gene is TRBJ2-7, the V gene TRBV27; 10 bases map to TRBD1. V shed 4 bases and J 2 bases; nucleotides not matched to a gene: 5. In germline, CDR1 is MNHEY, CDR2 SMNVEV (reference sequence). The CDR3 totals 15 residues.

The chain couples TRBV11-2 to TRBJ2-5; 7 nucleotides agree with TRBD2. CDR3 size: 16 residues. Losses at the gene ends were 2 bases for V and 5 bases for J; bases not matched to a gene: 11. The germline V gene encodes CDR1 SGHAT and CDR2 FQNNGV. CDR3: CASSLRSILGGETQYF. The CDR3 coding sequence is TGTGCCAGCAGCTTACGGAGTATCCTGGGAGGGGAGACCCAGTACTTC.

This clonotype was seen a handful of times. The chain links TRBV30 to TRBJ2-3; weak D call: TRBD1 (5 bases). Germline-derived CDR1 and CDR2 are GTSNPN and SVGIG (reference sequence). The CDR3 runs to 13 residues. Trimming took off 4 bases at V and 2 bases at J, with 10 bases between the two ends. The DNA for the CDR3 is TGTGCCTGGAACAAGGGGTCCACAGATACGCAGTATTTT. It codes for CAWNKGSTDTQYF. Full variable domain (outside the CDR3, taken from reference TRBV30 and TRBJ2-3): SQTIHQWPATLVQPVGSPLSLECTVEGTSNPNLYWYRQAAGRGLQLLFYSVGIGQISSEVPQNLSASRPQDRQFILSSKKLLLSDSGFYLCAWNKGSTDTQYFGPGTRLTVL.

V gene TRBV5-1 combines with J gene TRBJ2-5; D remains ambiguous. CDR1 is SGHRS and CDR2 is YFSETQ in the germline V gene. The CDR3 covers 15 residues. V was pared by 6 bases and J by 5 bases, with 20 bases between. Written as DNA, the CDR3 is TGCGCCAGCACCCCAGGTGGTAGGTTCGAGGAGACCCAGTACTTC. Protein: CASTPGGRFEETQYF. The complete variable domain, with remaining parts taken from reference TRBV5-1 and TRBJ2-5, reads KAGVTQTPRYLIKTRGQQVTLSCSPISGHRSVSWYQQTPGQGLQFLFEYFSETQRNKGNFPGRFSGRQFSNSRSEMNVSTLELGDSALYLCASTPGGRFEETQYFGPGTRLLVL.

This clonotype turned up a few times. This CDR3 reads CASSHRDMRTDTQYF. CDR3 DNA sequence: TGTGCCAGCAGCCACCGGGACATGCGCACAGATACGCAGTATTTT. The rearrangement links TRBV27 to TRBJ2-3, with D tentatively TRBD1 (6 bases). Deletions cut 6 bases from V and 1 base from J, with 14 bases between. Per germline, CDR1 MNHEY and CDR2 SMNVEV (reference sequence). CDR3 length: 15 amino acids.

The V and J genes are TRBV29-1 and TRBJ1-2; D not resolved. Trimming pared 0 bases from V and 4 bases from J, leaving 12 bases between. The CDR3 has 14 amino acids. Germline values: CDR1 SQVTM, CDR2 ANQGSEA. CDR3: CSVEDREGIYGYTF. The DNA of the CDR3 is TGCAGCGTTGAAGATCGAGAAGGGATCTATGGCTACACCTTC.

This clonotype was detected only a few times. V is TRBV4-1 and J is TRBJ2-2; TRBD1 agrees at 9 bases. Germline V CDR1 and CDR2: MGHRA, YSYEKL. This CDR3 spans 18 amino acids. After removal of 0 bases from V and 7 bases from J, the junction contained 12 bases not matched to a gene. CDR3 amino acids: CASSQDLANRGLGGELFF. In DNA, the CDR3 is TGCGCCAGCAGCCAAGATTTAGCGAACAGGGGGCTTGGCGGGGAGCTGTTTTTT.

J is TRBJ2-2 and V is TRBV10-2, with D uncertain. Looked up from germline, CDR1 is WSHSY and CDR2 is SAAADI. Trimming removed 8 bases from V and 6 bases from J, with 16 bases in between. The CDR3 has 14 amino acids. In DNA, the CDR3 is TGCGCCAGCGGTCCGACCTCCCGGCCCGGGGAGCTGTTTTTT. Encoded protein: CASGPTSRPGELFF.

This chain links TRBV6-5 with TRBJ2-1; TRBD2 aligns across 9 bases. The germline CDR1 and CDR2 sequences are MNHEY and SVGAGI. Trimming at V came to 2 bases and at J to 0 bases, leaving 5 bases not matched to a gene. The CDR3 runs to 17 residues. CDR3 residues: CASSYGTSQSSYNEQFF. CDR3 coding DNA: TGTGCCAGCAGTTACGGGACTAGCCAGAGCTCCTACAATGAGCAGTTCTTC.

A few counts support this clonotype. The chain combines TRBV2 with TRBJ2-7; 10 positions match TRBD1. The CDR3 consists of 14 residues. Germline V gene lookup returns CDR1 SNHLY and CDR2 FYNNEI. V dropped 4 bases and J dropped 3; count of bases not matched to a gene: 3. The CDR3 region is CASSGQGALYEQYF. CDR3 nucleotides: TGTGCCAGCAGTGGACAGGGGGCTCTCTACGAGCAGTACTTC.

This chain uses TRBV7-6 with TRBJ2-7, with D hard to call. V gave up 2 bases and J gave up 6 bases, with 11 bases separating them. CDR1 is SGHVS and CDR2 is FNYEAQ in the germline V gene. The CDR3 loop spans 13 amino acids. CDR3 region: CASSLYKDREQYF. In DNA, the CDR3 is TGTGCCAGCAGCTTATATAAGGATCGCGAGCAGTACTTC.

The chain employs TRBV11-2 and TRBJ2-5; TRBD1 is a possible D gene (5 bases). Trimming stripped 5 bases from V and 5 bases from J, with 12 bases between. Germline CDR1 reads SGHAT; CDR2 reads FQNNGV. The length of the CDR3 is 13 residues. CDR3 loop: CASSRGSKETQYF. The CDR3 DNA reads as TGTGCCAGCAGCAGGGGCTCCAAGGAGACCCAGTACTTC. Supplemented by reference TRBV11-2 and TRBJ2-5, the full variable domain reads EAGVAQSPRYKIIEKRQSVAFWCNPISGHATLYWYQQILGQGPKLLIQFQNNGVVDDSQLPKDRFSAERLKGVDSTLKIQPAKLEDSAVYLCASSRGSKETQYFGPGTRLLVL.

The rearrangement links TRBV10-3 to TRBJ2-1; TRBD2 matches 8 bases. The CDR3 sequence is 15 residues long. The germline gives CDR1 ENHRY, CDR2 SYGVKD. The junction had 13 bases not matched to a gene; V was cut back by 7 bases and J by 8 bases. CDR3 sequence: CAITAGLAGWDEQFF. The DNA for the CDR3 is TGTGCCATCACCGCCGGGCTAGCGGGTTGGGATGAGCAGTTCTTC.

The CDR3 sequence is CASSSDRRQVENTGELFF. CDR3 nucleotides: TGCGCCAGCAGCTCCGATCGTAGACAGGTTGAGAACACCGGGGAGCTGTTTTTT. The rearrangement uses TRBV5-1 and TRBJ2-2, with D possibly matching TRBD1 (6 bases). The CDR3 is made up of 18 amino acids. CDR1 and CDR2 from the germline V gene are SGHRS and YFSETQ. Trimming stripped 3 bases from V and 1 base from J, with 19 bases between.

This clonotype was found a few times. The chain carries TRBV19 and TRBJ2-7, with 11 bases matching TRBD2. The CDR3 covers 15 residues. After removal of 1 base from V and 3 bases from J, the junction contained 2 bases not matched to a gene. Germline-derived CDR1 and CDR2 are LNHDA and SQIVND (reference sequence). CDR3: CASSIGLAGFYEQYF. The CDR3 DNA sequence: TGTGCCAGTAGTATAGGACTAGCGGGATTCTACGAGCAGTACTTC.

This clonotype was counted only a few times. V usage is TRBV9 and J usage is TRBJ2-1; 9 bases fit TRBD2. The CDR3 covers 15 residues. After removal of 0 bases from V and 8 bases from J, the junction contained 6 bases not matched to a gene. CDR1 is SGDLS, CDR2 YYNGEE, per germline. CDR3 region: CASSVGGRAGDEQFF. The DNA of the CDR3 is TGTGCCAGCAGCGTAGGCGGGAGGGCCGGCGATGAGCAGTTCTTC.

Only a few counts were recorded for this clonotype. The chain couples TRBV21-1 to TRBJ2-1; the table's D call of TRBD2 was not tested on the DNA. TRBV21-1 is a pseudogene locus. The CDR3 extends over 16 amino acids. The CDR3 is CASSRLAAASYNEQFF. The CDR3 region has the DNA TGTGCCAGCAGTCGATTAGCGGCCGCCTCCTACAATGAGCAGTTCTTC.